Included here is one TCR beta chain sequence, with context. The germline V gene has CDR1 MNHEY and CDR2 SVGAGI. Trimming took 7 bases from V and 4 from J; bases not matched to a gene: 3. This CDR3 comprises 14 residues. This sample was included in a study of technical replicates of blood from a handful of donors. This table comes from immunoSEQ multiplex PCR, and its TCRdb copy is limited to in-frame clones, with some not included. The profile shows around 80,000 clones, 95% to 98% of them singletons. The sample comprised T cells isolated from PBMCs. The V gene is TRBV6-5, the J gene TRBJ2-1; 11 bases are shared with TRBD2. The origin of this receptor is a human donor in good health. The CDR3 bases are TGTGCCAGCACCCGACTAGCGGGGTACAATGAGCAGTTCTTC. The encoded protein is CASTRLAGYNEQFF.